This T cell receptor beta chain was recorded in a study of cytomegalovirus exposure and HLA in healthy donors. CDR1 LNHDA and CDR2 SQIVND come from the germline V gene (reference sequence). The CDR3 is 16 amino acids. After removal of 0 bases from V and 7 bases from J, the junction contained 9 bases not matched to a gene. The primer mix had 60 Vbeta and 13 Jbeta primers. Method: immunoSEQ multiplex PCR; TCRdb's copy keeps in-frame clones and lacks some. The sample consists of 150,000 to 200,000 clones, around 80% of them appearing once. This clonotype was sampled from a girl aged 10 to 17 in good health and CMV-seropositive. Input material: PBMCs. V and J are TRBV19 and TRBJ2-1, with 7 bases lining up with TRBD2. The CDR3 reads CASSIDKGGPPNEQFF. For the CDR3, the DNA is TGTGCCAGTAGTATAGATAAGGGAGGGCCTCCGAATGAGCAGTTCTTC.